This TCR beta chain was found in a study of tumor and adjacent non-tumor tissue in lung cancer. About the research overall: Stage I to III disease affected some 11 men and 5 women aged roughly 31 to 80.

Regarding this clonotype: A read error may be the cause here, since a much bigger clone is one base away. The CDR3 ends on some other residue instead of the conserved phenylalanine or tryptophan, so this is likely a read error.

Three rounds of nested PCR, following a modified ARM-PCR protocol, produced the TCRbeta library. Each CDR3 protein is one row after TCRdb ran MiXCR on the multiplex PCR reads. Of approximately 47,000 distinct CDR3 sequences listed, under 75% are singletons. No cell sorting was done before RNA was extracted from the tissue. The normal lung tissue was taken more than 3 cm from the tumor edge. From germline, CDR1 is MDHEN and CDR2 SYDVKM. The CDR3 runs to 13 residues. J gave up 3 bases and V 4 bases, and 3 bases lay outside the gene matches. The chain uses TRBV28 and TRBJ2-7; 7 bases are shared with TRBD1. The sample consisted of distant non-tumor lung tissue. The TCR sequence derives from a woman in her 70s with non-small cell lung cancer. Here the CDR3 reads CASSSGQHYEQYL. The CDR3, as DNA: TGTGCCAGCAGTTCGGGACAGCACTACGAGCAGTACTTG.